These T cell receptor beta chains were read from a single sample in a study of blood T cell repertoires in COVID-19. Only in-frame clones appear in the TCRdb table, and some are missing; sequencing was by immunoSEQ multiplex PCR. The data contain roughly 150,000 clones, 85% to 90% of them singletons. Sequenced: peripheral blood. These TCRs come from a woman aged 60-75 years with active COVID-19. Both conserved end residues are part of each CDR3. D genes are given only for firm matches. Expanded clones are given a class, and other clones once, few, many or no size at all.

V	D	J	length	size	CDR3	DNA
TRBV6-5	-	TRBJ2-6	15	-	CASRRRDSGANVLTF	TGTGCCAGCAGACGGAGGGACTCTGGGGCCAACGTCCTGACTTTC
TRBV18	-	TRBJ2-6	19	-	CASSQRILNTASGANVLTF	TGTGCCAGCTCACAGAGGATACTAAACACGGCCTCTGGGGCCAACGTCCTGACTTTC
TRBV14	-	TRBJ2-5	16	-	CASSQDPGTPQETQYF	TGTGCCAGCAGCCAAGATCCAGGGACACCCCAAGAGACCCAGTACTTC
TRBV19	TRBD2	TRBJ2-2	15	-	CASSGLAGKAGELFF	TGTGCCAGCTCGGGACTAGCGGGAAAGGCCGGGGAGCTGTTTTTT
TRBV4-1	TRBD1	TRBJ2-3	16	-	CASSQVGQGVTDTQYF	TGCGCCAGCAGCCAAGTGGGGCAGGGGGTTACAGATACGCAGTATTTT
TRBV27	TRBD2	TRBJ2-6	17	-	CASSISGRWTGANVLTF	TGTGCCAGCAGTATTAGCGGGAGATGGACTGGGGCCAACGTCCTGACTTTC
TRBV7-2	TRBD2	TRBJ2-7	13	few	CASSFGRAYEQYF	TGTGCCAGCAGCTTCGGGAGGGCCTACGAGCAGTACTTC
TRBV28	-	TRBJ2-5	13	-	CASDQTFGETQYF	TGTGCCAGCGACCAGACTTTCGGGGAGACCCAGTACTTC
TRBV24-1	-	TRBJ2-5	18	-	CATSDFSERRQVQETQYF	TGTGCCACCAGTGATTTTTCGGAAAGGAGGCAGGTTCAAGAGACCCAGTACTTC
TRBV27	TRBD1	TRBJ1-6	14	-	CASSSGGHNSPLHF	TGTGCCAGCAGTTCAGGGGGGCATAATTCACCCCTCCACTTT
TRBV4-1	TRBD2	TRBJ2-3	13	once	CASSQDRGGRATF	TGCGCCAGCAGCCAAGATAGAGGAGGGAGGGCCACTTTT
TRBV10-1	-	TRBJ1-5	18	-	CASSESKTGQGSNQPQHF	TGCGCCAGCAGTGAGTCGAAGACAGGCCAGGGTAGCAATCAGCCCCAGCATTTT
TRBV3-1/TRBV3-2	-	TRBJ1-3	16	-	CASSQTAGPSGNTIYF	TGTGCCAGCAGCCAAACAGCCGGCCCCTCTGGAAACACCATATATTTT
TRBV20-1	-	TRBJ2-5	11	once	CSARGEETQYF	TGCAGTGCTAGAGGCGAGGAGACCCAGTACTTC
TRBV6-6	-	TRBJ2-7	14	-	CASSYTVPLYEQYF	TGTGCCAGCAGTTACACAGTCCCTCTCTACGAGCAGTACTTC
TRBV3-1/TRBV3-2	TRBD1	TRBJ1-3	15	-	CASSPDRGIGNTIYF	TGTGCCAGCAGCCCTGACAGGGGTATCGGAAACACCATATATTTT
TRBV20-1	TRBD1	TRBJ2-3	14	-	CSASQRGHTDTQYF	TGCAGTGCTAGTCAGAGGGGGCACACAGATACGCAGTATTTT
TRBV6-2/TRBV6-3	-	TRBJ2-7	16	few	CASSLVAAINSAEQYF	TGTGCCAGCAGTTTGGTGGCGGCAATTAATAGTGCCGAGCAGTACTTC
TRBV16	TRBD1	TRBJ1-2	16	-	CASSDLTGGKVRGYTF	TGTGCCAGCAGCGACTTGACAGGGGGGAAAGTGCGTGGCTACACCTTC
TRBV24-1	TRBD2	TRBJ2-7	15	-	CATSDTGTSGYEQYF	TGTGCCACCAGTGACACTGGGACTAGCGGCTACGAGCAGTACTTC
TRBV27	-	TRBJ2-1	15	once	CASSFLDRSAGEQFF	TGTGCCAGCAGTTTCCTGGATCGTAGCGCGGGTGAGCAGTTCTTC
TRBV5-4	-	TRBJ1-6	14	-	CASSLVLGASPLHF	TGTGCCAGCAGCTTGGTATTGGGGGCTTCACCCCTCCACTTT
TRBV4-3	-	TRBJ1-2	13	few	CASSQDDENGYTF	TGCGCCAGCAGCCAAGACGATGAGAATGGCTACACCTTC
TRBV28	-	TRBJ2-2	14	-	CASTALVETGELFF	TGTGCCAGCACAGCGCTGGTAGAAACCGGGGAGCTGTTTTTT
TRBV28	-	TRBJ1-3	17	-	CASSLFPPGRSGNTIYF	TGTGCCAGCAGTTTATTCCCCCCAGGGAGGTCTGGAAACACCATATATTTT
TRBV15	-	TRBJ1-1	15	-	CATSREGSMNTEAFF	TGTGCCACCAGCAGGGAAGGGAGCATGAACACTGAAGCTTTCTTT
TRBV7-2	TRBD2	TRBJ2-1	15	-	CASSFGTSGSREQFF	TGTGCCAGCAGCTTTGGGACTAGCGGGAGTCGTGAGCAGTTCTTC
TRBV5-1	-	TRBJ2-2	15	-	CASSLVQGGTGELFF	TGCGCCAGCAGCTTGGTTCAGGGGGGCACCGGGGAGCTGTTTTTT
TRBV12-3/TRBV12-4	-	TRBJ2-1	13	-	CASNRDSDNEQFF	TGTGCCAGCAACCGGGATTCCGACAATGAGCAGTTCTTC
TRBV3-1/TRBV3-2	TRBD2	TRBJ2-3	15	-	CASSQDGGRADTQYF	TGTGCCAGCAGCCAAGATGGGGGGAGGGCCGATACGCAGTATTTT
TRBV5-5	-	TRBJ1-2	14	-	CASSLETASYGYTF	TGTGCCAGCAGCCTCGAGACAGCAAGCTATGGCTACACCTTC
TRBV3-1/TRBV3-2	-	TRBJ1-3	17	few	CASSQERGTVSGNTIYF	TGTGCCAGCAGCCAAGAAAGGGGGACGGTCTCTGGAAACACCATATATTTT
TRBV6-5	-	TRBJ1-5	14	-	CASSYSAGFQPQHF	TGTGCCAGCAGTTACTCGGCAGGGTTTCAGCCCCAGCATTTT
TRBV2	TRBD1	TRBJ2-6	14	-	CASRQGSGANVLTF	TGTGCCAGCAGACAGGGGTCTGGGGCCAACGTCCTGACTTTC